These 11 T cell receptor beta chains share one sample of origin, sequenced in a study of identical twins. A single record per CDR3 protein comes from TCRdb applying MiXCR to the 5' RACE reads. The sample holds a few hundred thousand distinct CDR3 sequences, roughly 9% seen once. The sample comprised naive T cells sorted from blood. Receptors were obtained from a woman aged 45-60 years in good health.

The chain combines TRBV10-3 with TRBJ1-1; no definite D call. The CDR3 is 13 residues long. Germline V gene sequence: CDR1 ENHRY, CDR2 SYGVKD. V lost 4 bases and J 1 base, leaving 7 bases between the germline ends. CDR3 DNA sequence: TGTGCCATCAGTGGTCAGAGGAACACTGAAGCTTTCTTT. Translating it yields CAISGQRNTEAFF.

In its sample, this clonotype was seen a few times. This chain links TRBV25-1 with TRBJ2-7; D might be TRBD1 (6 bases). The germline V and J ends were trimmed by 2 bases and 7 bases, with 15 bases remaining between them. The CDR3 totals 14 residues. Germline V gene sequence: CDR1 MGHDK, CDR2 SYGVNS. CDR3 DNA: TGTGCCAGCAGTGAACCCACAGGGATGAGTGAGCAGTACTTC. Protein product: CASSEPTGMSEQYF.

This clonotype was detected only a few times. This chain links TRBV6-5 with TRBJ1-2; D gene uncertain. The V gene's germline CDR1 is MNHEY and CDR2 SVGAGI. The CDR3 loop spans 12 amino acids. Trimming took 5 bases from V and 4 from J, leaving 8 bases between them. The CDR3 DNA reads TGTGCCAGCAGTGGTCGGGGCTATGGCTACACCTTC. Its protein product is CASSGRGYGYTF.

The chain links TRBV2 to TRBJ1-1; no clear D. The CDR3 totals 16 residues. Looked up from germline, CDR1 is SNHLY and CDR2 is FYNNEI. Trimming removed 2 bases from V and 0 bases from J, with 13 bases in between. CDR3 in DNA: TGTGCCAGCAGTGAAACCGAGACTGCAATGAACACTGAAGCTTTCTTT. Translation: CASSETETAMNTEAFF.

The chain joins TRBV29-1 to TRBJ1-1; D not resolved. The CDR3 is 10 residues long. Trimming shortened V by 4 bases and J by 3 bases, and 3 bases separated the two germline ends. Germline CDR1 and CDR2: SQVTM and ANQGSEA. The DNA of the CDR3 is TGCAGCGTTGGAGACACTGAAGCTTTCTTT. It translates to CSVGDTEAFF.

This chain connects TRBV14 to TRBJ2-7; 9 bases are a match to TRBD2. Per germline, CDR1 SGHDN and CDR2 FVKESK. Unmatched junction bases numbered 10, after V lost 1 base and J lost 6 bases. The CDR3 has 16 amino acids. The CDR3 loop is CASSQGLAGEMSEQYV. CDR3 in DNA: TGTGCCAGCAGCCAAGGTTTAGCGGGAGAAATGTCCGAGCAGTACGTC.

V and J are TRBV20-1 and TRBJ1-6; D not resolved. Trimming cost V 4 bases and J 3 bases, with 13 bases left between them. This CDR3 spans 15 amino acids. Germline V gene data show CDR1 as DFQATT and CDR2 as SNEGSKA (reference sequence). CDR3 sequence reads: CSAMEEGGYNSPLHF. The CDR3 DNA is TGCAGTGCTATGGAGGAGGGCGGCTATAATTCACCCCTCCACTTT.

This clonotype appeared many times. V and J are TRBV18 and TRBJ2-3; 8 nucleotides agree with TRBD1. CDR1 KGHSH and CDR2 LQKENI come from the germline V gene. The V gene end was trimmed by 3 bases and the J gene end by 4 bases; junction bases not matched to a gene: 9. The CDR3 covers 16 residues. The CDR3 coding sequence is TGTGCCAGCTCACCCCTGACAGGGGTTAGGGCAGATACGCAGTATTTT. It translates to CASSPLTGVRADTQYF.

V is TRBV12-3 or TRBV12-4 and J is TRBJ1-5, with 10 positions matching TRBD1. Unmatched junction bases numbered 9, after V lost 3 bases and J lost 4 bases. The CDR3 loop spans 17 amino acids. The CDR3 region is CASSLKLGDRGNQPQHF. The CDR3 nucleotides read TGTGCCAGCAGTTTGAAGCTGGGGGACAGGGGAAATCAGCCCCAGCATTTT.

This clonotype has just a few counts. V gene TRBV20-1 combines with J gene TRBJ1-1; no reliable D call. The CDR3 is 15 residues long. V was shortened by 0 bases and J by 4 bases, with 15 bases between the two germline ends. CDR1 and CDR2 from the germline V gene are DFQATT and SNEGSKA (reference sequence). This CDR3 is CSARDRHRAATEAFF. The CDR3 nucleotides read TGCAGTGCTAGAGATCGTCACCGGGCTGCCACTGAAGCTTTCTTT.

V usage is TRBV20-1 and J usage is TRBJ2-1, with D hard to call. V was pared by 5 bases and J by 8 bases, with 16 bases between. Germline-derived CDR1 and CDR2 are DFQATT and SNEGSKA (reference sequence). The CDR3 has 13 amino acids. Here the CDR3 DNA reads TGCAGTGCTGACTTGGTTGTCGGTCATGAGCAGTTCTTC. Translation: CSADLVVGHEQFF.